These 6 T cell receptor beta chains came from one sample sequenced in a study of blood T cell repertoires in COVID-19. The data were produced by immunoSEQ multiplex PCR, yet TCRdb's version contains in-frame clones alone and is incomplete. The sample yields a few hundred thousand clones, 84% seen once. The source material was peripheral blood. The source of these receptors is a woman in her fifties or sixties who had recovered from COVID-19.

The V call is TRBV27, the J call TRBJ2-6; D not resolved. The V end was cut by 5 bases, the J end by 0 bases, with 17 bases between. This CDR3 contains 18 residues. The germline CDR1 and CDR2 sequences are MNHEY and SMNVEV (reference sequence). For the CDR3, the DNA is TGTGCCAGCAGTCCAGCTTATGTCGGAGACTCTGGGGCCAACGTCCTGACTTTC. As protein: CASSPAYVGDSGANVLTF.

The rearrangement links TRBV5-6 to TRBJ2-5; TRBD1 matches at 10 bases. Germline-derived CDR1 and CDR2 are SGHDT and YYEEEE. With 6 bases clipped from V and 5 bases from J, the junction kept 4 bases outside the gene matches. This CDR3 comprises 13 residues. In DNA form, the CDR3 reads TGTGCCAGCAAGGGACAGGGGCGGGAGACCCAGTACTTC. Its protein is CASKGQGRETQYF.

The chain combines TRBV9 with TRBJ2-1, with 7 positions matching TRBD2. In germline, CDR1 is SGDLS, CDR2 YYNGEE. V trimming: 0 bases; J trimming: 2 bases; junction bases outside the gene matches: 2. This CDR3 region has 15 residues. The CDR3, as DNA: TGTGCCAGCAGCGTAGACAGCGGGACCTACAATGAGCAGTTCTTC. This codes for CASSVDSGTYNEQFF.

The chain couples TRBV27 to TRBJ1-2; 7 nucleotides align to TRBD1. The CDR3 is 15 residues long. The germline CDR1 and CDR2 sequences are MNHEY and SMNVEV (reference sequence). Trimming cost V 3 bases and J 2 bases; bases outside gene matches: 6. The CDR3 loop is CASSFAGTANYGYTF. The DNA for the CDR3 is TGTGCCAGCAGTTTCGCCGGGACAGCCAACTATGGCTACACCTTC.

This chain connects TRBV20-1 to TRBJ1-2, with D tentatively TRBD1 (5 bases). This CDR3 has 13 amino acids. The V end lost 3 bases, the J end lost 8 bases, and 16 bases lay between the germline ends. Germline V gene lookup returns CDR1 DFQATT and CDR2 SNEGSKA (reference sequence). CDR3 sequence (DNA): TGCAGTGCTAGTTATCCCGGGGGGAGCGGCTACACCTTC. Its translation: CSASYPGGSGYTF.

This CDR3 is CASSQAPVTSVTHEQFF. DNA of the CDR3: TGTGCCAGCAGCCAAGCCCCCGTGACTAGCGTAACACATGAGCAGTTCTTC. The J gene is TRBJ2-1, the V gene TRBV3-1 (or the pseudogene TRBV3-2); 8 bases match TRBD2. Germline-derived CDR1 and CDR2 are LGHDT and YNNKEL (reference sequence). V lost 1 base to trimming and J lost 8 bases; unmatched junction nucleotides: 13. The CDR3 is made up of 17 amino acids.